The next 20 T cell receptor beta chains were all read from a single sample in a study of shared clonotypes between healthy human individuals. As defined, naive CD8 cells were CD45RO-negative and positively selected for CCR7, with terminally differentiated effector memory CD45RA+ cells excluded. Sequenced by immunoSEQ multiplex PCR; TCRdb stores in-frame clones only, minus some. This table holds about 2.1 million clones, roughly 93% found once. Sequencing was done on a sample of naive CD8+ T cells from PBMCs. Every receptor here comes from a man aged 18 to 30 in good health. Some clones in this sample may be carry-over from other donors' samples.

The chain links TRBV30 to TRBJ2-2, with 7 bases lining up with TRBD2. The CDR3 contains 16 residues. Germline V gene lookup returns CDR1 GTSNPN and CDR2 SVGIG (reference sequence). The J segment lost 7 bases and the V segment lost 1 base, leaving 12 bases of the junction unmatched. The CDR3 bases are TGTGCCTGGAGTGGGACTAGGAGCCAGGTTGGCGGGGAGCTGTTTTTT. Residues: CAWSGTRSQVGGELFF.

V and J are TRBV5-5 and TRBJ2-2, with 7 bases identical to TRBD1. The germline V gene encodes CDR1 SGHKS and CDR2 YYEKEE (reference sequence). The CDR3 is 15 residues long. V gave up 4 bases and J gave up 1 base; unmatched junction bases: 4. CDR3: CASSGRDRNTGELFF. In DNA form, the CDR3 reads TGTGCCAGCAGCGGCCGGGACAGGAACACCGGGGAGCTGTTTTTT.

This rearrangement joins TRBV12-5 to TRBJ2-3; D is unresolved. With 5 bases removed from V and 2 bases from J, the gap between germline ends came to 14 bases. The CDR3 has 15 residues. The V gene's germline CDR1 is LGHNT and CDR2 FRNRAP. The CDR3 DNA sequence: TGTGCTAGTGGTCTACCCCCGGGTCCCACAGATACGCAGTATTTT. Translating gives CASGLPPGPTDTQYF.

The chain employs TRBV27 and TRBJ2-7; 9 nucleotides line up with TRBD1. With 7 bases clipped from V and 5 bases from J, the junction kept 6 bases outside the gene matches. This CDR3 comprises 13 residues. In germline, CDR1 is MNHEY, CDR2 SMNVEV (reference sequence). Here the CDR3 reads CASKWGTGNEQYF. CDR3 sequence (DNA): TGTGCCAGCAAGTGGGGGACAGGGAACGAGCAGTACTTC.

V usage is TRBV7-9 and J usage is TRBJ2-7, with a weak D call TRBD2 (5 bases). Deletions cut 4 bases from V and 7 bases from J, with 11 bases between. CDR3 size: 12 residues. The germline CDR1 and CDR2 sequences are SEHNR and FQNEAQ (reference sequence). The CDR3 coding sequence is TGTGCCAGCAGCTCCCTGAGCGGAGAGCAGTACTTC. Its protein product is CASSSLSGEQYF.

The CDR3 reads CASSHNWGADGYTF. CDR3 DNA sequence: TGTGCCAGCAGTCACAATTGGGGGGCCGATGGCTACACCTTC. The J gene is TRBJ1-2, the V gene TRBV28; the D gene is possibly TRBD1 (6 bases). There are 14 residues in the CDR3. CDR1 and CDR2 (germline): MDHEN, SYDVKM. The V and J ends lost 5 bases and 6 bases respectively, with 16 bases between them.

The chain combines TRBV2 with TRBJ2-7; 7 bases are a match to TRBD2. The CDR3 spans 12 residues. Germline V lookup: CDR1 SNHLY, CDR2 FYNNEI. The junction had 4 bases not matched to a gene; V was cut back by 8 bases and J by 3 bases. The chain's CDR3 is CASQGRDYEQYF. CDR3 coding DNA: TGTGCCAGCCAAGGGAGGGACTACGAGCAGTACTTC.

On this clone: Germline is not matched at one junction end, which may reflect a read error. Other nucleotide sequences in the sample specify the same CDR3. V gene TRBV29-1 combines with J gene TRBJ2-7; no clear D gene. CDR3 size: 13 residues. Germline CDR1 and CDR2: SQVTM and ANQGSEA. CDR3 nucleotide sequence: TGCAGCGTTGAGGCAAAGGAAACCTACGAGCAATACTTC. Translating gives CSVEAKETYEQYF.

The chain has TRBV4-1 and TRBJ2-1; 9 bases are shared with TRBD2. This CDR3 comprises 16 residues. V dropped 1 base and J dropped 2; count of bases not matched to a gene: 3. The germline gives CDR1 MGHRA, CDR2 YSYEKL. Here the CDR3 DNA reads TGCGCCAGCAGCCAAGGGCCTAGCGGGGCCTACAATGAGCAGTTCTTC. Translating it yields CASSQGPSGAYNEQFF.

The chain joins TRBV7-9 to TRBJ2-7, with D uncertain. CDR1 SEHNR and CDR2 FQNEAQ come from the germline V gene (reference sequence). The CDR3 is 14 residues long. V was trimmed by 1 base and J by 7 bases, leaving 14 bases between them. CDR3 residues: CASSLGARVWEQYF. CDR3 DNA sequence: TGTGCCAGCAGCTTAGGGGCTCGGGTATGGGAGCAGTACTTC.

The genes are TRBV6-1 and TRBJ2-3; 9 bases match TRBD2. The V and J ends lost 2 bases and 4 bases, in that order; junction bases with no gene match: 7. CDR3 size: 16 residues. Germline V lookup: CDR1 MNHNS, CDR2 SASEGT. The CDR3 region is CASSERAGGPADTQYF. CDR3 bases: TGTGCCAGCAGTGAACGGGCGGGAGGGCCGGCAGATACGCAGTATTTT.

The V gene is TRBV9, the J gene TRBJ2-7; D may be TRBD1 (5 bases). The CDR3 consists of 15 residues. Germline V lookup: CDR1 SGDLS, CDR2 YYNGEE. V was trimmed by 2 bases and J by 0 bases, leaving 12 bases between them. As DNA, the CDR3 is TGTGCCAGCAGCGTGCAGGACACAGCCTCCTACGAGCAGTACTTC. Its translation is CASSVQDTASYEQYF.

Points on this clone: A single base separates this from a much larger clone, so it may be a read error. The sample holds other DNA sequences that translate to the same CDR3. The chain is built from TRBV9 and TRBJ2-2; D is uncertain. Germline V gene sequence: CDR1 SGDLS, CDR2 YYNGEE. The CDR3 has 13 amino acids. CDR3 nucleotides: TGTGCCAGCAGTGTAGGGAACACCGGGGAGCTGTTTTTT. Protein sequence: CASSVGNTGELFF.

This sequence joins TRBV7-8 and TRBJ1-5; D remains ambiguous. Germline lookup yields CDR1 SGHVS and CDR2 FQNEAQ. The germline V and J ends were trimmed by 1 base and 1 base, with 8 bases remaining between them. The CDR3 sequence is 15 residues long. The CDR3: CASSLVVGSNQPQHF. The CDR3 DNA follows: TGTGCCAGCAGCTTAGTAGTAGGGAGCAATCAGCCCCAGCATTTT.

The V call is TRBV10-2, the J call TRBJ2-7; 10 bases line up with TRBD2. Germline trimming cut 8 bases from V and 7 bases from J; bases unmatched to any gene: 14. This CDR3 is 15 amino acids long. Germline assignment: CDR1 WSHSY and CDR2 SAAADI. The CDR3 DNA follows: TGCGCCAGCTGCCCTACTAGCGGGGCGACTAAAGAGCAGTACTTC. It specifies CASCPTSGATKEQYF.

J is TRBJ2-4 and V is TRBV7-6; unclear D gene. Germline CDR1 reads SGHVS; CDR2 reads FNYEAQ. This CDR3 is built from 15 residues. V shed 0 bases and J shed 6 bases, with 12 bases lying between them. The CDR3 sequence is CASSLANGPPNIQYF. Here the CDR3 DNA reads TGTGCCAGCAGCTTAGCGAACGGGCCCCCAAACATTCAGTACTTC.

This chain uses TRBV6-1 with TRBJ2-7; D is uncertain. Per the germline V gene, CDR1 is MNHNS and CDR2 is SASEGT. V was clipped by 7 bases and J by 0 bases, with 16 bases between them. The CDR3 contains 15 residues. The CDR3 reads CASIFSPGNSYEQYF. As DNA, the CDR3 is TGTGCCAGCATCTTTTCGCCAGGCAACTCCTACGAGCAGTACTTC.

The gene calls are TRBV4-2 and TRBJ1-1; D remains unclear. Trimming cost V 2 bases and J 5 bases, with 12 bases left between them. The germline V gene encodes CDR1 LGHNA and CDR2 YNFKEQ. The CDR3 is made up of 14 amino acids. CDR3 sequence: CASSQPGPGTEAFF. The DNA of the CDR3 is TGTGCCAGCAGCCAACCGGGCCCCGGGACTGAAGCTTTCTTT.

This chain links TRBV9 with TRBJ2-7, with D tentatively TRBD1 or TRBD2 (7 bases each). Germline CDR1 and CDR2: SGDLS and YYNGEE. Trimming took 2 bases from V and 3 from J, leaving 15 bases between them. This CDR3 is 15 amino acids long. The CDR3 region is CASSVGGGNGYEQYF. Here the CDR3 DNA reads TGTGCCAGCAGCGTGGGAGGGGGCAACGGCTACGAGCAGTACTTC. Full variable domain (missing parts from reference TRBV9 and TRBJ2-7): DSGVTQTPKHLITATGQRVTLRCSPRSGDLSVYWYQQSLDQGLQFLIQYYNGEERAKGNILERFSAQQFPDLHSELNLSSLELGDSALYFCASSVGGGNGYEQYFGPGTRLTVT.

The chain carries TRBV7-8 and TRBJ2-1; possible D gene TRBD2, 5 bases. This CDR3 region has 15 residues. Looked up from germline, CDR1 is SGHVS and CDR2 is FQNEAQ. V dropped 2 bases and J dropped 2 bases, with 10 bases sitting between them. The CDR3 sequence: CASSLPAAAYNEQFF. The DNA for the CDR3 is TGTGCCAGCAGCTTACCAGCGGCGGCCTACAATGAGCAGTTCTTC.